The clone carrying this T cell receptor beta chain was counted once. The target antigen is unknown. Unique molecular identifiers tagged the TCRbeta library. Via MiXCR, TCRdb re-called the PCR reads, giving one row per CDR3 protein. The table has 500,000 to 650,000 distinct CDR3 sequences, around 13% seen once. These data belong to a study of T-cell reconstitution after alpha-beta-depleted transplantation in children. Study outcomes and limitations: T cells produced anew were the main source of T-cell counts and diversity one year after transplant. Expanded graft clones numbering several hundred reportedly gave rise to alpha-beta T cells about two months after transplant. Elevated TCRbeta diversity at day 60 was traced, in some patients, to surviving recipient T cells and thymic progenitors.

The germline CDR1 and CDR2 sequences are SEHNR and FQNEAQ (reference sequence). V was pared by 4 bases and J by 2 bases, with 5 bases of the junction left unmatched. This CDR3 is 15 amino acids long. The starting material was PBMCs, mostly from graft donor cells, obtained 360 days after TCRalphabeta/CD19-depleted stem cell transplant. The TCR was taken from a male patient younger than 18 who had a stem cell transplant for acute myeloid leukemia, so the T cells may come from the graft donor. This chain links TRBV7-9 with TRBJ1-1; 9 bases fit TRBD1. Here the CDR3 DNA reads TGTGCCAGCAGCTGGGACAGGGCTGCCAACACTGAAGCTTTCTTT. This translates into CASSWDRAANTEAFF.